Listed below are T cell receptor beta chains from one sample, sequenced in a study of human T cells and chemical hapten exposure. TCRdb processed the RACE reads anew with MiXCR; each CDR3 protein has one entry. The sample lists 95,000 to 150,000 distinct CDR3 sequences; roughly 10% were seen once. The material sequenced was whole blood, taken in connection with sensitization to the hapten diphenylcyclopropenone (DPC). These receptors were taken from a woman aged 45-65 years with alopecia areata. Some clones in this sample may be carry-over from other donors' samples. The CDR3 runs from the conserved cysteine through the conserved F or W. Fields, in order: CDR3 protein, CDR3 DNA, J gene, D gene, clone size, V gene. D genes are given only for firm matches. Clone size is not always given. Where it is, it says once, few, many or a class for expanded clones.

CDR3: CASSYWVGQGPGELFF; DNA: TGTGCCAGCAGTTACTGGGTGGGACAGGGGCCCGGGGAGCTGTTTTTT; J: TRBJ2-2; D: TRBD1; size: NA; V: TRBV6-5
CDR3: CSARDSPYEQYF; DNA: TGCAGTGCTCGGGACAGTCCCTACGAGCAGTACTTC; J: TRBJ2-7; D: TRBD1; size: few; V: TRBV20-1
CDR3: CASSDQGAAAYNEQFF; DNA: TGTGCCAGCAGTGACCAAGGGGCCGCGGCCTACAATGAGCAGTTCTTC; J: TRBJ2-1; D: NA; size: few; V: TRBV6-1
CDR3: CASSLRREVDTQYF; DNA: TGTGCCAGCAGTTTGAGGCGGGAGGTGGATACGCAGTATTTT; J: TRBJ2-3; D: TRBD2; size: few; V: TRBV28
CDR3: CSAELAAPYEQYF; DNA: TGCAGTGCCGAGTTAGCGGCGCCCTACGAGCAGTACTTC; J: TRBJ2-7; D: NA; size: many; V: TRBV20-1
CDR3: CASSRSDTQYF; DNA: TGTGCCAGCAGTCGATCAGATACGCAGTATTTT; J: TRBJ2-3; D: NA; size: many; V: TRBV6-5
CDR3: CSVRLENEQFF; DNA: TGCAGCGTTCGACTTGAAAATGAGCAGTTCTTC; J: TRBJ2-1; D: NA; size: many; V: TRBV29-1
CDR3: CASSQLPRRRDRNTIYF; DNA: TGCGCCAGCAGCCAGCTGCCCCGGCGACGGGACAGAAACACCATATATTTT; J: TRBJ1-3; D: NA; size: NA; V: TRBV4-1
CDR3: CASSLTGTGGADTQYF; DNA: TGTGCCAGCAGCCTTACCGGGACAGGGGGCGCAGATACGCAGTATTTT; J: TRBJ2-3; D: TRBD1; size: many; V: TRBV12-3/TRBV12-4
CDR3: CASSPGGGEAFF; DNA: TGTGCCAGCAGCCCCGGAGGGGGTGAAGCTTTCTTT; J: TRBJ1-1; D: NA; size: few; V: TRBV7-3
CDR3: CASRRLAGGNEQFF; DNA: TGTGCCAGCAGGCGACTAGCGGGAGGTAATGAGCAGTTCTTC; J: TRBJ2-1; D: TRBD2; size: few; V: TRBV7-2
CDR3: CASSLGLGSYEQYF; DNA: TGTGCCAGCAGTTTAGGACTAGGGTCCTACGAGCAGTACTTC; J: TRBJ2-7; D: TRBD2; size: many; V: TRBV27
CDR3: CASSQVLAGAPPYEQYF; DNA: TGCGCCAGCAGCCAAGTACTAGCGGGGGCTCCCCCCTACGAGCAGTACTTC; J: TRBJ2-7; D: TRBD2; size: few; V: TRBV4-1
CDR3: CASSSGSLETQYF; DNA: TGTGCCAGCAGCTCCGGGAGTTTAGAGACCCAGTACTTC; J: TRBJ2-5; D: NA; size: few; V: TRBV2
CDR3: CASSREDPIQYF; DNA: TGTGCCAGCAGCCGTGAGGATCCCATTCAGTACTTC; J: TRBJ2-4; D: NA; size: many; V: TRBV12-3/TRBV12-4
CDR3: CASSTLKSVNEKLFF; DNA: TGTGCCAGCAGCACCCTAAAGAGCGTTAATGAAAAACTGTTTTTT; J: TRBJ1-4; D: NA; size: NA; V: TRBV14
CDR3: CSVDQGFGEQYF; DNA: TGCAGCGTAGACCAGGGTTTCGGCGAGCAGTACTTC; J: TRBJ2-7; D: NA; size: many; V: TRBV29-1
CDR3: CASSQRSHEQYF; DNA: TGTGCCAGCAGCCAAAGGAGCCACGAGCAGTACTTC; J: TRBJ2-7; D: NA; size: NA; V: TRBV3-1
CDR3: CSVGTGATDTQYF; DNA: TGCAGCGTGGGCACAGGGGCCACAGATACGCAGTATTTT; J: TRBJ2-3; D: TRBD1; size: once; V: TRBV29-1
CDR3: CASSYSDTNQPQHF; DNA: TGTGCCAGCAGTTACTCGGACACCAATCAGCCCCAGCATTTT; J: TRBJ1-5; D: NA; size: NA; V: TRBV6-6
CDR3: CSAIQGVTGELFF; DNA: TGCAGTGCTATACAGGGTGTGACCGGGGAGCTGTTTTTT; J: TRBJ2-2; D: NA; size: few; V: TRBV20-1
CDR3: CASNFGTRGTDTQYF; DNA: TGTGCCAGTAACTTCGGGACTAGGGGCACAGATACGCAGTATTTT; J: TRBJ2-3; D: TRBD2; size: NA; V: TRBV19
CDR3: CSVERGGQETQYF; DNA: TGCAGCGTTGAACGGGGGGGGCAAGAGACCCAGTACTTC; J: TRBJ2-5; D: TRBD2; size: many; V: TRBV29-1
CDR3: CASSLGRFRGPEDEQYF; DNA: TGTGCCAGCAGCTTAGGTCGGTTCAGGGGGCCAGAAGACGAGCAGTACTTC; J: TRBJ2-7; D: TRBD1; size: few; V: TRBV7-2
CDR3: CAISESKNDYGYTF; DNA: TGTGCCATCAGTGAGTCCAAAAACGATTATGGCTACACCTTC; J: TRBJ1-2; D: NA; size: few; V: TRBV10-3
CDR3: CASSDRVTGELFF; DNA: TGTGCCAGCAGCGACAGGGTCACCGGGGAGCTGTTTTTT; J: TRBJ2-2; D: TRBD1; size: few; V: TRBV25-1
CDR3: CASSGVATEAFF; DNA: TGCGCCAGCAGCGGGGTAGCGACTGAAGCTTTCTTT; J: TRBJ1-1; D: NA; size: few; V: TRBV5-1
CDR3: CASSSLGQGARNEQFF; DNA: TGTGCCAGCAGCTCCTTGGGACAGGGGGCGAGGAATGAGCAGTTCTTC; J: TRBJ2-1; D: TRBD1; size: few; V: TRBV7-9
CDR3: CSGQEPGRQEQYF; DNA: TGCAGCGGCCAAGAACCGGGTCGACAGGAGCAGTACTTC; J: TRBJ2-7; D: NA; size: NA; V: TRBV29-1
CDR3: CASSPRGGANVLTF; DNA: TGTGCCAGCAGCCCTAGGGGGGGGGCCAACGTCCTGACTTTC; J: TRBJ2-6; D: NA; size: NA; V: TRBV3-1
CDR3: CASSPGQGAHQETQYF; DNA: TGCGCCAGCAGCCCGGGACAGGGGGCGCATCAAGAGACCCAGTACTTC; J: TRBJ2-5; D: TRBD1; size: few; V: TRBV5-1
CDR3: CASRLSGGGRGEQFF; DNA: TGCGCCAGCAGATTAAGTGGCGGGGGGCGGGGTGAGCAGTTCTTC; J: TRBJ2-1; D: TRBD2; size: few; V: TRBV4-1
CDR3: CASSLHGLAGEGQETQYF; DNA: TGTGCCAGCAGCCTACATGGACTAGCGGGGGAGGGCCAAGAGACCCAGTACTTC; J: TRBJ2-5; D: TRBD2; size: few; V: TRBV3-1
CDR3: CASSSPGLATDTQYF; DNA: TGTGCCAGCAGTTCCCCGGGACTAGCCACAGATACGCAGTATTTT; J: TRBJ2-3; D: TRBD2; size: NA; V: TRBV6-2/TRBV6-3
CDR3: CSAWDSREAFF; DNA: TGCAGTGCTTGGGACAGTAGGGAAGCTTTCTTT; J: TRBJ1-1; D: TRBD1; size: few; V: TRBV20-1
CDR3: CASSQEATYEQYF; DNA: TGCGCCAGCAGCCAAGAAGCCACCTACGAGCAGTACTTC; J: TRBJ2-7; D: NA; size: NA; V: TRBV4-1
CDR3: CASSQKIRRTSGVSDTQYF; DNA: TGCGCCAGCAGCCAAAAAATACGTAGGACTAGCGGGGTTTCAGATACGCAGTATTTT; J: TRBJ2-3; D: TRBD2; size: NA; V: TRBV4-1
CDR3: CASSGTSNGTEAFF; DNA: TGTGCCAGCAGCGGTACATCAAATGGGACTGAAGCTTTCTTT; J: TRBJ1-1; D: NA; size: NA; V: TRBV11-2
CDR3: CASRSDSSGLHF; DNA: TGTGCCAGCAGGTCGGACTCATCAGGACTCCACTTT; J: TRBJ1-6; D: NA; size: NA; V: TRBV28
CDR3: CASSLGTSSYTGELFF; DNA: TGTGCCAGCAGCTTAGGGACTAGCAGTTACACCGGGGAGCTGTTTTTT; J: TRBJ2-2; D: TRBD2; size: NA; V: TRBV11-3
CDR3: CASSLQGKDYGYTF; DNA: TGTGCCAGCAGCCTACAGGGGAAGGACTATGGCTACACCTTC; J: TRBJ1-2; D: TRBD1; size: few; V: TRBV6-6
CDR3: CASSRGGVYEQYF; DNA: TGTGCCAGCAGCCGAGGGGGAGTCTACGAGCAGTACTTC; J: TRBJ2-7; D: NA; size: few; V: TRBV3-1
CDR3: CASSDSTGELFF; DNA: TGCGCCAGCAGTGATTCCACCGGGGAGCTGTTTTTT; J: TRBJ2-2; D: NA; size: few; V: TRBV10-2
CDR3: CASSLQGQGGTDTQYF; DNA: TGTGCCAGCAGCTTACAGGGTCAAGGGGGCACAGATACGCAGTATTTT; J: TRBJ2-3; D: NA; size: many; V: TRBV7-2
CDR3: CASSLPPTGTYEQYF; DNA: TGTGCCAGCAGTTTACCACCGACGGGAACCTACGAGCAGTACTTC; J: TRBJ2-7; D: NA; size: few; V: TRBV28
CDR3: CASSSGLAGIGQETQYF; DNA: TGTGCCAGCAGTTCTGGACTAGCGGGAATAGGCCAAGAGACCCAGTACTTC; J: TRBJ2-5; D: TRBD2; size: few; V: TRBV12-3/TRBV12-4
CDR3: CASSLGSRDANSPLHF; DNA: TGTGCCAGCAGCTTAGGTAGCCGGGACGCTAATTCACCCCTCCACTTT; J: TRBJ1-6; D: NA; size: few; V: TRBV7-8
CDR3: CASSLGPNRALNQPQHF; DNA: TGTGCCAGCAGCTTAGGCCCTAACAGGGCCCTAAATCAGCCCCAGCATTTT; J: TRBJ1-5; D: NA; size: few; V: TRBV13
CDR3: CASSGGGTDYEQYF; DNA: TGTGCCAGCAGCGGGGGGGGGACAGACTACGAGCAGTACTTC; J: TRBJ2-7; D: NA; size: NA; V: TRBV7-8
CDR3: CASSQGQPAGSGDTQYF; DNA: TGTGCCAGCAGCCAAGGACAGCCAGCGGGGTCGGGAGATACGCAGTATTTT; J: TRBJ2-3; D: TRBD2; size: few; V: TRBV4-2
CDR3: CASSTVQRGGYNEQFF; DNA: TGTGCCAGCAGCACGGTCCAGCGGGGGGGTTACAATGAGCAGTTCTTC; J: TRBJ2-1; D: TRBD2; size: NA; V: TRBV12-3/TRBV12-4
CDR3: CASSWGADTQYF; DNA: TGTGCCAGCAGCTGGGGGGCAGATACGCAGTATTTT; J: TRBJ2-3; D: NA; size: few; V: TRBV11-2
CDR3: CASASVRNEQFF; DNA: TGTGCCAGTGCCTCTGTCCGCAATGAGCAGTTCTTC; J: TRBJ2-1; D: NA; size: many; V: TRBV27